Sequencing of this T cell receptor beta chain was carried out in a study of response to subunit inactivated influenza vaccine. Study-level results: Each seasonal flu vaccination may recruit only limited new T cells, authors suggested.

CDR1 and CDR2 (germline): DFQATT, SNEGSKA (reference sequence). The CDR3 spans 15 residues. The V and J ends lost 6 bases and 6 bases respectively, with 24 bases between them. TCRdb re-called the RT-PCR reads through MiXCR, storing one row per CDR3 protein. The profile shows around 200,000 distinct CDR3 sequences, around 15% of them singletons. Comments on this clonotype: Its target is unknown.

The J gene is TRBJ2-7, the V gene TRBV20-1; a possible D gene is TRBD1 (6 bases). This sequence was found in a man between 50 and 59 years old who received an inactivated influenza vaccine. The sequencing here drew on CD8+ T cells sorted from PBMCs, taken 4 to 6 days after vaccination. The CDR3 DNA reads TGCAGTGCCCCCAACCCACCGGGACACCCTCGCGAGCAGTACTTC. Translated, it gives CSAPNPPGHPREQYF.